This T cell receptor beta chain was identified in a study of shared clonotypes between healthy human individuals (dated by TCRdb to 2019 to 2021). Regarding the complete study: A few men and a couple of women, aged 18 to 49 years, made up the cohort. To estimate repertoire size and how much clonotype sharing occurs between individuals, the study deeply sequenced the blood TCR repertoires of five healthy adults. Different laboratories and diverse techniques were used to prepare libraries and sequence TCR repertoires, to increase sequencing depth and limit assay-specific biases. Between about 0.85 and 9.5 billion PBMCs per donor were obtained by leukapheresis. Findings and caveats that apply to the study as a whole: Sampling was limited to blood, and TCR repertoires in tissue likely differ from TCR repertoires in blood. The small number of donors limited the genetic and exposure-history diversity represented. Pairwise subsampling indicated that sequencing depth was expected to affect the degree of clonotype sharing among donors.

Using the deep immunoSEQ assay, TCR CDR3 regions were amplified from genomic DNA by multiplex PCR. Extracted genomic DNA from each cell subset was distributed evenly across all wells of several immunoSEQ 96-well plates, and each plate was treated as a replicate. For unsorted PBMC, each replicate PCR was loaded with approximately 320 ng genomic DNA, equivalent to some 27,000 T cell genomes. Unsorted PBMC genomic DNA was sequenced across ten immunoSEQ deep assay plates. Purified libraries were measured with a Qubit 3.0 fluorometer, size-checked on a Bioanalyzer 2100, and measured again with the KAPA Library Quantification kit. Each immunoSEQ 96-well plate was sequenced on its own single-read 150-cycle Illumina NextSeq 550 flow cell. Regarding the original processing steps: The immunoSEQ output contained only junctional sequences without quality scores, so filtering could not match that applied to full-length reads. Sequences were annotated with PyIR, a Python wrapper for IgBLAST v1.9, using IMGT germline references to assign V/J genes and CDR3. Reads were filtered out if the reads had weak V/J assignments (E-value above 1e-6), no CDR3, stop codons, out-of-frame junctions, or ambiguous translated residues. V3J clonotypes were defined as sequences sharing an identical inferred V gene, J gene, and CDR3 amino acid sequence. Percentage overlap between repertoires was calculated by dividing the number of shared unique clonotypes by the size of the smaller repertoire. Richness of each repertoire was evaluated using RTK rarefaction, the Chao1 estimator, and Recon v2.1 estimates of unobserved clonotypes. TCRdb limited this immuneACCESS table to in-frame rearrangements with V and J called. A share of clones is missing; checked studies link under half to unresolved V genes, and the rest is unexplained. V, J and clone size reflect that table, while D and trimming were determined from the DNA. Counted in this sample were under 600,000 clones; around 77% of them appeared once. The leading ten clones occupy around 13% of the sample.

This clone came up many times. Its binding antigen is unknown. This could be a read error, since a much larger clone is one nucleotide away. At the DNA level, this CDR3 is encoded by other sequences in the same sample as well. The donors were healthy, HIV-negative adults who had no recently reported acute infections or vaccinations. Every donor was a Caucasian adult residing in Nashville, Tennessee, USA. For unsorted samples, tens of millions of PBMCs were counted, and genomic DNA was extracted using the QIAamp DNA Blood Mini kit. Blood was collected by leukapheresis, and PBMCs were isolated by Ficoll-Histopaque density gradient centrifugation and then cryopreserved in liquid nitrogen vapor phase. The sequence came from a woman aged 40 to 50 in good health. Some clones in this sample may be carry-over from other donors' samples. The specimen sequenced was PBMCs.

This receptor has the CDR3 CASSELPYEQYF. The DNA is as follows: TGTGCCAGCAGTGAGTTGCCCTACGAGCAGTACTTC. Recombination connected TRBV2 to TRBJ2-7; too little of a D gene remains to name it. Counted from cysteine to phenylalanine, this CDR3 has 12 amino acids. Left in the record is the CDR3 DNA by itself, 36 bases read in frame from the first base. The germline V gene gives CDR1 as SNHLY and CDR2 as FYNNEI. V lost 3 bases and J lost 2 bases; the stretch between them is 5 bases long. This CDR3, with the reference TRBV2 and TRBJ2-7 proteins standing in past its ends, gives the full variable domain EPEVTQTPSHQVTQMGQEVILRCVPISNHLYFYWYRQILGQKVEFLVSFYNNEISEKSEIFDDQFSVERPDGSNFTLKIRSTKLEDSAMYFCASSELPYEQYFGPGTRLTVT.